This T cell receptor (beta chain) was sequenced for a study of regulatory T cells in long-lasting Graves disease. Regarding the study as a whole: TCR diversity was lower in persistent Graves' patients than in newly diagnosed ones. Persistent disease exhibited a predilection for TRBV28, TRBJ1-2 and TRBJ2-5.

This clonotype was seen repeatedly, ten times or more. Its antigen is unidentified. Building of the TCR beta libraries involved iRepertoire HTBI primers and Arm-PCR of CDR3 regions. One entry per CDR3 protein, called by TCRdb with MiXCR from the multiplex PCR reads. The sample has a few hundred thousand distinct CDR3 sequences; roughly 24% are singletons. The CDR3 runs to 14 residues. Germline CDR1 SGHRS, CDR2 YFSETQ. After removal of 2 bases from V and 5 bases from J, the junction contained 5 bases not matched to a gene. Sample time point: persistent/refractory GD, antithyroid drugs over 5 years with positive TRAb. From PBMCs, RNA was extracted and then used to make the TCR library. Clinicians diagnosed Graves' disease using American Thyroid Association guidelines. As collected, the peripheral blood samples measured about 8.1 milliliters each and went into EDTA tubes.

The chain has TRBV5-1 and TRBJ1-1, with 8 bases matching TRBD1. The material sequenced was peripheral blood mononuclear cells (PBMCs), taken when the disease was refractory, from a patient treated with antithyroid drugs. The source of this sequence is a woman aged 40 to 55 with Graves disease. CDR3 residues: CASSFRTGRTEAFF. The CDR3 DNA follows: TGCGCCAGCAGCTTTCGGACAGGGAGGACTGAAGCTTTCTTT. Together with reference TRBV5-1 and TRBJ1-1, the CDR3 gives the full variable domain: KAGVTQTPRYLIKTRGQQVTLSCSPISGHRSVSWYQQTPGQGLQFLFEYFSETQRNKGNFPGRFSGRQFSNSRSEMNVSTLELGDSALYLCASSFRTGRTEAFFGQGTRLTVV.